This TCR beta chain emerged from a study of CD8 T cells in ankylosing spondylitis. Study-wide results and limits: Reports say disease-linked clones showed up significantly more in matched ankylosing spondylitis synovial fluid.

Researchers built TCR beta libraries using quantitative 5'-RACE with molecular barcodes. TCRdb used MiXCR to reprocess the 5' RACE reads, holding one entry per CDR3 protein. The profile covers about 360,000 distinct CDR3 sequences, with about 20% appearing a single time and roughly 14% taken by the ten largest. This clonotype has just one count. The antigen remains undetermined. V shed 0 bases and J shed 4 bases, with 10 bases lying between them. Germline CDR1 SGHDT, CDR2 YYEEEE. The CDR3 has 15 residues. This rearrangement joins TRBV5-6 to TRBJ2-2; no firm D call. The sample was blood, either unsorted or a sorted T cell fraction (not recorded which). The source of this sequence is a male donor with ankylosing spondylitis or in good health (not recorded which). CDR3 protein: CASSLGGFGTGELFF. As DNA, the CDR3 is TGTGCCAGCAGCTTGGGGGGATTCGGCACCGGGGAGCTGTTTTTT.